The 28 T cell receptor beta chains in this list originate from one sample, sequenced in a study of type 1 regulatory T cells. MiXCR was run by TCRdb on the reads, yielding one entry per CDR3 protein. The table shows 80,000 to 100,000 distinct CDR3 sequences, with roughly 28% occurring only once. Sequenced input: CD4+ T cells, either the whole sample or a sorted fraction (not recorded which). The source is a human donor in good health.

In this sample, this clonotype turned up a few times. This CDR3 reads CASSPTVFGNEQFF. Here the CDR3 DNA reads TGCGCCAGCAGCCCTACGGTATTCGGCAATGAGCAGTTCTTC. V usage is TRBV5-1 and J usage is TRBJ2-1; no definite D call. Germline V gene lookup returns CDR1 SGHRS and CDR2 YFSETQ. The CDR3 length is 14 residues. V gave up 4 bases and J gave up 6 bases, with 14 bases separating them.

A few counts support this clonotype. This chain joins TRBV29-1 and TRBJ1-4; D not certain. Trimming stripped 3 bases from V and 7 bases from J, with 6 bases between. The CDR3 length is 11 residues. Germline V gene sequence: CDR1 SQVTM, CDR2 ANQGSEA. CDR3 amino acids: CSVDVSEKLFF. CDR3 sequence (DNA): TGCAGCGTTGATGTTTCTGAAAAACTGTTTTTT.

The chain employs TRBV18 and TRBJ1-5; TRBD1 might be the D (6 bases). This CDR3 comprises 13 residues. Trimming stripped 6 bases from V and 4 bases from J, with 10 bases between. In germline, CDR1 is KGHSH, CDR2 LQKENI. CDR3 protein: CASSPDRNQPQHF. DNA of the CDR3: TGTGCCAGCTCTCCCGACAGGAATCAGCCCCAGCATTTT.

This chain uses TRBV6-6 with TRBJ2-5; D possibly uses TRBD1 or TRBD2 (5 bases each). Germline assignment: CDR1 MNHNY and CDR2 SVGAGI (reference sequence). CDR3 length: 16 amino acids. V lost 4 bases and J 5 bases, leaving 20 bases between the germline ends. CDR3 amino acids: CASSSTTGAHRETQYF. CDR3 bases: TGTGCCAGCAGTTCGACTACCGGGGCCCACCGGGAGACCCAGTACTTC.

DNA of the CDR3: TGTGCCACCTCGACCTGGAACACCGGGGAGCTGTTTTTT. Protein product: CATSTWNTGELFF. The chain has TRBV6-2 or TRBV6-3 and TRBJ2-2, with no clear D. This CDR3 region has 13 residues. V was trimmed by 10 bases and J by 1 base, leaving 10 bases between them. CDR1 is MNHEY, CDR2 SVGEGT, per germline.

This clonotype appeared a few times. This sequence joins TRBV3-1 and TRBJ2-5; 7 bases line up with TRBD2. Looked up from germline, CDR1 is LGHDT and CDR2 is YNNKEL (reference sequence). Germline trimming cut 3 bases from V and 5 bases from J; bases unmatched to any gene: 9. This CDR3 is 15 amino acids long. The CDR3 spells CASSQEKLAWETQYF. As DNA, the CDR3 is TGTGCCAGCAGCCAGGAAAAACTAGCGTGGGAGACCCAGTACTTC.

The CDR3 DNA reads as TGTGCCAGCAGCTTAGGCGTTACAGGAGCCTACGAGCAGTACTTC. Residues: CASSLGVTGAYEQYF. The V and J genes are TRBV7-9 and TRBJ2-7; a possible D gene is TRBD1 (5 bases). Trimming shortened V by 1 base and J by 2 bases, and 12 bases separated the two germline ends. The CDR3 covers 15 residues. Germline CDR1 is SEHNR and CDR2 is FQNEAQ (reference sequence).

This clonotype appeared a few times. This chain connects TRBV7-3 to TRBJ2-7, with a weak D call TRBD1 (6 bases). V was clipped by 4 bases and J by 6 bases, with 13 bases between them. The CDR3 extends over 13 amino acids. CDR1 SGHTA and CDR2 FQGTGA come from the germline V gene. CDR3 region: CASSSDSISEQYF. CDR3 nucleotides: TGTGCCAGCAGCTCGGACAGTATCTCCGAGCAGTACTTC.

This CDR3 reads CASSQARLAGGESNEQFF. The CDR3 DNA reads as TGTGCCAGCAGCCAAGCCCGCCTAGCGGGAGGGGAGAGCAATGAGCAGTTCTTC. The V and J genes are TRBV14 and TRBJ2-1, with 12 bases matching TRBD2. After removal of 1 base from V and 6 bases from J, the junction contained 10 bases not matched to a gene. CDR3 length: 18 residues. The germline CDR1 and CDR2 sequences are SGHDN and FVKESK.

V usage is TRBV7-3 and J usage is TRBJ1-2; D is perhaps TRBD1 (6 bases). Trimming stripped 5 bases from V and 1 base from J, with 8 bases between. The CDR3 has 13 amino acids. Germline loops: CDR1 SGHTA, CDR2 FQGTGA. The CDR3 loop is CASSPDSNYGYTF. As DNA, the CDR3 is TGTGCCAGCAGCCCGGACAGTAACTATGGCTACACCTTC.

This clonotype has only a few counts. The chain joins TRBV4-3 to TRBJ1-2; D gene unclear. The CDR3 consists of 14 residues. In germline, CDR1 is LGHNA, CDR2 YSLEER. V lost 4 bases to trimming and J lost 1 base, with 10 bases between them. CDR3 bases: TGCGCCAGCAGCCGAGACTTACTTAACTATGGCTACACCTTC. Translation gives CASSRDLLNYGYTF.

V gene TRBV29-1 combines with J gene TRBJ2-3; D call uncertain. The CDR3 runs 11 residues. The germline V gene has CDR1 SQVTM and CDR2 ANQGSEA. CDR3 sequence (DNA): TGCAGGACTGGCGAGACAGATACGCAGTATTTT. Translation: CRTGETDTQYF.

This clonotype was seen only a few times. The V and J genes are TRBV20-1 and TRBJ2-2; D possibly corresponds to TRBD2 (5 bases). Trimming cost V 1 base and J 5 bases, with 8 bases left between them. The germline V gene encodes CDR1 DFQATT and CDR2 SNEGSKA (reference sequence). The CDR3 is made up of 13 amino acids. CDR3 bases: TGCAGTGCTAGAGGAGGGATAACCGGGGAGCTGTTTTTT. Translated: CSARGGITGELFF.

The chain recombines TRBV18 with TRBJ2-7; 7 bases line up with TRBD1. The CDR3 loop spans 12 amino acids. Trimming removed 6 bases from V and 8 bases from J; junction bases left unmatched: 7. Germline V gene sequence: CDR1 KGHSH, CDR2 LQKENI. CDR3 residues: CASSEDRSQQYF. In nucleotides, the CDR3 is TGTGCCAGCTCGGAGGACAGGAGCCAGCAGTACTTC.

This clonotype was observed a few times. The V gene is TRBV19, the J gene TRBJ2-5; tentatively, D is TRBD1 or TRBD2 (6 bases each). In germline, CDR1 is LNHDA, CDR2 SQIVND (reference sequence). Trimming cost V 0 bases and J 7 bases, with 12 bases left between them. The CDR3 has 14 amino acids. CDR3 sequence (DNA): TGTGCCAGTAGTATAGATCTCGGGGGCCGGACCCAGTACTTC. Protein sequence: CASSIDLGGRTQYF.

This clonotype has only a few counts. The CDR3 region is CASSFLGSTDTQYF. CDR3 sequence (DNA): TGTGCCAGCAGTTTCTTGGGGAGCACAGATACGCAGTATTTT. V is TRBV27 and J is TRBJ2-3; no firm D call. The CDR3 sequence is 14 residues long. CDR1 and CDR2 from the germline V gene are MNHEY and SMNVEV (reference sequence). Trimming took 3 bases from V and 0 from J, leaving 7 bases between them.

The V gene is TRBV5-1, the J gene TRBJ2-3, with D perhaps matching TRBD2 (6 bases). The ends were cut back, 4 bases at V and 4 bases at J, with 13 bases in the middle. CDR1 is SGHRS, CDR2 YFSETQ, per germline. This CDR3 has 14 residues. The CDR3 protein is CASSTGEGADTQYF. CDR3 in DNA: TGCGCCAGCAGCACGGGAGAAGGGGCAGATACGCAGTATTTT.

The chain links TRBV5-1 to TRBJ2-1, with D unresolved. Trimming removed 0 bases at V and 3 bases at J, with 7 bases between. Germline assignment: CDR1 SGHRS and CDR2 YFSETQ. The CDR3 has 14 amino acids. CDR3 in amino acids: CASSLDSIYNEQFF. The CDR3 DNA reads TGCGCCAGCAGCTTGGACTCCATCTACAATGAGCAGTTCTTC.

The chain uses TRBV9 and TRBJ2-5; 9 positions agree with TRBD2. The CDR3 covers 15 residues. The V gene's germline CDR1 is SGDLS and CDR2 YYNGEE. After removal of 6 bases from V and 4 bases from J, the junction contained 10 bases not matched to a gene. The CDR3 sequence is CASTRAGGLGETQYF. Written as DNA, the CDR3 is TGTGCCAGCACCCGCGCGGGAGGGTTGGGAGAGACCCAGTACTTC.

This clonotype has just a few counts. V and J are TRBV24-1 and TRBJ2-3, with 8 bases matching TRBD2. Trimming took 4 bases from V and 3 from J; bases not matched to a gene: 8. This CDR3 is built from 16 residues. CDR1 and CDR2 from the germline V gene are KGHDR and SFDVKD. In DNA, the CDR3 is TGTGCCACCAGTGACCCAGCGGGGGAGGGGACAGATACGCAGTATTTT. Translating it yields CATSDPAGEGTDTQYF.

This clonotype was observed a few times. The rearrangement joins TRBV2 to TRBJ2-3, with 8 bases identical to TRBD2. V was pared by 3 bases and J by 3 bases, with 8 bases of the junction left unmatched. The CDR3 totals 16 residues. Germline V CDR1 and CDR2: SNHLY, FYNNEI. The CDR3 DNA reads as TGTGCCAGCAGTGATGGCGGGAGGAGAGGAACAGATACGCAGTATTTT. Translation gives CASSDGGRRGTDTQYF.

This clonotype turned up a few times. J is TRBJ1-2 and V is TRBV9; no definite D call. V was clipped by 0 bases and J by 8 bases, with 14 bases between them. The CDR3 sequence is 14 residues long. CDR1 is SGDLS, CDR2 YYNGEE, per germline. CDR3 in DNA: TGTGCCAGCAGCGTAGCTCAGGACCTAGGCGGCTACACCTTC. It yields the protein CASSVAQDLGGYTF.

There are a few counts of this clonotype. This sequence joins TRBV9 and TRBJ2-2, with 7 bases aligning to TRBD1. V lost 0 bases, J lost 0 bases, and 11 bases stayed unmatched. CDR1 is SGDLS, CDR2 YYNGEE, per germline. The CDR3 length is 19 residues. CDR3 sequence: CASSVGLGTVVPNTGELFF. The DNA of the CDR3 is TGTGCCAGCAGCGTAGGTTTAGGGACAGTAGTCCCGAACACCGGGGAGCTGTTTTTT.

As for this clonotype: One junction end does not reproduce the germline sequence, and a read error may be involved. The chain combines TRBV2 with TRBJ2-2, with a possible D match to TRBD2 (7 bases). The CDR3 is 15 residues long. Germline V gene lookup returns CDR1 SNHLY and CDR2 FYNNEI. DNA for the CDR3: TGTGCCAGCAGGGGGGGGACGAGGGGGACCGGGGAGCTGGTTTTT. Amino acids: CASRGGTRGTGELVF.

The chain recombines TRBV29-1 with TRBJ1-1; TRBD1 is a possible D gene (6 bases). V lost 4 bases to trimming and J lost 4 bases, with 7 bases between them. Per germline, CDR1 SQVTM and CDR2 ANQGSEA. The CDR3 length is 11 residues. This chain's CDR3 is CSVGGGTEAFF. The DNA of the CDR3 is TGCAGCGTTGGAGGGGGCACTGAAGCTTTCTTT.

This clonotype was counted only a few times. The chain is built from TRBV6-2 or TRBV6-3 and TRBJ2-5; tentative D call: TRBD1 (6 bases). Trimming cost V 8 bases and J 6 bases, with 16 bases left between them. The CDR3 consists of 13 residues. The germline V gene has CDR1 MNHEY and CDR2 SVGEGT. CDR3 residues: CASLSAGVKTQYF. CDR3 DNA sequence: TGTGCCAGCCTCAGTGCAGGGGTAAAGACCCAGTACTTC.

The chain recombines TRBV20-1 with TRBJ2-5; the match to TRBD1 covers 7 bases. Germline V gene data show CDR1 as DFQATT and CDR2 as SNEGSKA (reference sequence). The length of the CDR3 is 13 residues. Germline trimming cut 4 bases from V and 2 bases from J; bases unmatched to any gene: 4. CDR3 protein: CSAIGTAQETQYF. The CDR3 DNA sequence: TGCAGTGCTATAGGGACAGCGCAAGAGACCCAGTACTTC.

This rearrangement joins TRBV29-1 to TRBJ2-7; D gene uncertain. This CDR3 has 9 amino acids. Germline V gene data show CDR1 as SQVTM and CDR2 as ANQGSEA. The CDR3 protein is CTSNYEQYF. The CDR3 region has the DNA TGCACCTCTAACTACGAGCAGTACTTC.